This TCR beta chain was obtained from a study of Ad26.COV2.S vaccination and SARS-CoV-2 variants. General observations from the study: Placebo recipients showed lower spike-specific TCR breadth than vaccinees. In vaccinated individuals, spike-specific CD8+ and CD4+ T cell responses reportedly displayed substantial breadth. Placebo and vaccine recipients had non-spike TCR breadth that was similar.

To note about this clone: Its antigen is undetermined.

This CDR3 is built from 15 residues. The germline CDR1 and CDR2 sequences are MGHDK and SYGVNS. The trim removed 4 bases at V and 8 bases at J, leaving 10 bases unmatched. Treatment noted: over 15 received Ad26.COV2.S at low or high dose, single or two shots; about 5 received placebo; per-sample allocation not given. Following the first vaccine or placebo injection, samples were taken on day 63. Vaccine was an Ad26 vector expressing Wuhan-strain SARS-CoV-2 spike. Sequencing used immunoSEQ multiplex PCR; TCRdb keeps in-frame clones, though not all of them. The sample shows more than 300,000 clones, 88% of them seen only once.

The TCR originated in a person between 18 and 65 years old who received the Ad26.COV2.S COVID-19 vaccine or a placebo. The V gene is TRBV25-1, the J gene TRBJ1-4; TRBD1 agrees at 7 bases. Source: peripheral blood, taken in a trial of Ad26.COV2.S vaccine versus placebo. The CDR3 region has the DNA TGTGCCAGCAGTGCCTCAGGGGGTAGGAGAGAAAAACTGTTTTTT. It yields the protein CASSASGGRREKLFF.